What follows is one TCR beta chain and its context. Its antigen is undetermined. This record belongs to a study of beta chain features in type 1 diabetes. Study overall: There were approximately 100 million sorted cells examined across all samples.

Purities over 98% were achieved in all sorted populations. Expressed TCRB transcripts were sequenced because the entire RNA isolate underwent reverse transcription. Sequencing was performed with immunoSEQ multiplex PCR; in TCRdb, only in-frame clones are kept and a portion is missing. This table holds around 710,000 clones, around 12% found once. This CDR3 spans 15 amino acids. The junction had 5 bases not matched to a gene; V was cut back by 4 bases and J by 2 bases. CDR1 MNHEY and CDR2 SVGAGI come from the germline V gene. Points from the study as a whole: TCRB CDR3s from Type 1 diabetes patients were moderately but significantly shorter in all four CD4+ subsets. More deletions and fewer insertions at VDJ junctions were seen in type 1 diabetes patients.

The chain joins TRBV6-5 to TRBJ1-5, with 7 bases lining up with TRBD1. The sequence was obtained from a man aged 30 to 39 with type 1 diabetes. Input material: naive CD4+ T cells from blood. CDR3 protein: CASSSPTGRNQPQHF. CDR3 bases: TGTGCCAGCAGTTCCCCGACAGGGCGCAATCAGCCCCAGCATTTT.